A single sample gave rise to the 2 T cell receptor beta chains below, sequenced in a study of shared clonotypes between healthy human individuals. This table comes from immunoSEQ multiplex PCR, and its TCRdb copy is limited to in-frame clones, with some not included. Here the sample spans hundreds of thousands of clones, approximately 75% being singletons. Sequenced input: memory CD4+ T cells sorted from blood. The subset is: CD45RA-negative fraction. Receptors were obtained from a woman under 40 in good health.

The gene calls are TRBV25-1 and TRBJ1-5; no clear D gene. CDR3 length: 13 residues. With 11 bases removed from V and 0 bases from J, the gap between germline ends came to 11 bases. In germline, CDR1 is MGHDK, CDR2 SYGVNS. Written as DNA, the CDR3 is TGTGCCTCGGGCCAATATAGCAATCAGCCCCAGCATTTT. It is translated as CASGQYSNQPQHF. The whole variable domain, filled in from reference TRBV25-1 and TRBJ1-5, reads EADIYQTPRYLVIGTGKKITLECSQTMGHDKMYWYQQDPGMELHLIHYSYGVNSTEKGDLSSESTVSRIRTEHFPLTLESARPSHTSQYLCASGQYSNQPQHFGDGTRLSIL.

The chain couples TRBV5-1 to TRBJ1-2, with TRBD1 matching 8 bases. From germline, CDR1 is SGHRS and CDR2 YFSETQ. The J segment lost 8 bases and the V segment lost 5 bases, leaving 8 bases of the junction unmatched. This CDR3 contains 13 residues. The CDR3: CASRPDRVLGYTF. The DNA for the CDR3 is TGCGCCAGCAGGCCGGACAGGGTGTTGGGCTACACCTTC.